Below, 31 T cell receptor beta chains from the same sample are listed, as sequenced in a study of T cell repertoires in cytomegalovirus infection. TCRdb fed the reads into MiXCR, producing one record per CDR3 protein. The sample shows hundreds of thousands of distinct CDR3 sequences, around 30% of them seen only once. For these receptors, no antigen is known. The starting material was cultured CD8+ T cells from PBMCs, obtained from culture after CMV antigen stimulation. These TCRs come from a human donor in good health (CMV status not recorded). Some clones in this sample may be carry-over from other donors' samples.

This clonotype was detected a few times. The genes are TRBV6-1 and TRBJ1-1; possible D gene TRBD1, 5 bases. The length of the CDR3 is 15 residues. The germline V gene encodes CDR1 MNHNS and CDR2 SASEGT. V lost 3 bases to trimming and J lost 0 bases, with 11 bases between them. CDR3 coding DNA: TGTGCCAGCAGTGAGTTGGACAATCTGAACACTGAAGCTTTCTTT. Amino acids: CASSELDNLNTEAFF.

This clonotype was counted a few times. The chain recombines TRBV15 with TRBJ1-2; D is ambiguous. V lost 0 bases and J lost 8, with 13 bases in between. The CDR3 spans 14 residues. Germline V gene lookup returns CDR1 LNHNV and CDR2 YYDKDF (reference sequence). CDR3 residues: CATSREGSSGGYTF. The CDR3 region has the DNA TGTGCCACCAGCAGAGAAGGGTCTAGTGGGGGCTACACCTTC.

The gene calls are TRBV6-2 or TRBV6-3 and TRBJ2-7; D might be TRBD1 (6 bases). The germline CDR1 and CDR2 sequences are MNHEY and SVGEGT. The CDR3 is made up of 13 amino acids. V was shortened by 1 base and J by 6 bases, with 10 bases between the two germline ends. The chain's CDR3 is CASSYLQGGEQYV. Written as DNA, the CDR3 is TGTGCCAGCAGTTACTTACAGGGTGGCGAGCAGTACGTC.

This clonotype was counted between two and nine times. V gene TRBV7-8 combines with J gene TRBJ2-3; 10 nucleotides agree with TRBD1. The CDR3 is 17 amino acids. V trimming: 3 bases; J trimming: 0 bases; junction bases outside the gene matches: 6. CDR1 is SGHVS, CDR2 FQNEAQ, per germline. The CDR3 nucleotides read TGTGCCAGCAGCTTGCCCCCGGGACAGGGGAGCACAGATACGCAGTATTTT. Protein product: CASSLPPGQGSTDTQYF.

This clonotype was counted between two and nine times. The rearrangement joins TRBV7-9 to TRBJ2-1, with D perhaps matching TRBD2 (5 bases). V lost 0 bases and J lost 0, with 9 bases in between. The CDR3 extends over 16 amino acids. CDR1 and CDR2 (germline): SEHNR, FQNEAQ (reference sequence). The DNA of the CDR3 is TGTGCCAGCAGCTTAGCTTTAGGGAGCTCCTACAATGAGCAGTTCTTC. This encodes CASSLALGSSYNEQFF.

The CDR3 is CASSYFRDRKNIQYF. The CDR3 nucleotides are TGTGCCAGCAGTTACTTCCGGGACAGGAAAAACATTCAGTACTTC. The rearrangement joins TRBV6-2 or TRBV6-3 to TRBJ2-4; 8 bases fit TRBD1. The CDR3 length is 15 residues. V was pared by 1 base and J by 4 bases, with 3 bases of the junction left unmatched. CDR1 MNHEY and CDR2 SVGEGT come from the germline V gene.

This clonotype was seen ten or more times. This chain joins TRBV7-8 and TRBJ2-3; a possible D gene is TRBD1 (5 bases). This CDR3 spans 14 amino acids. Germline CDR1 reads SGHVS; CDR2 reads FQNEAQ. V dropped 5 bases and J dropped 5 bases, with 14 bases sitting between them. The CDR3: CASSLDKQGDTQYF. CDR3 nucleotide sequence: TGTGCCAGCAGCCTGGACAAGCAGGGAGATACGCAGTATTTT.

The gene calls are TRBV27 and TRBJ2-5; 9 bases align to TRBD1. The CDR3 spans 19 residues. Per germline, CDR1 MNHEY and CDR2 SMNVEV (reference sequence). V gave up 0 bases and J gave up 1 base; unmatched junction bases: 12. CDR3 loop: CASSLSPTGGQGPQETQYF. CDR3 sequence (DNA): TGTGCCAGCAGTTTATCGCCCACCGGGGGACAGGGCCCCCAAGAGACCCAGTACTTC.

With regard to this clonotype: This may be a read error: a much more frequent sequence differs by one nucleotide. This chain uses TRBV6-5 with TRBJ1-2; weak D call: TRBD1 (5 bases). The CDR3 consists of 13 residues. CDR1 and CDR2 from the germline V gene are MNHEY and SVGAGI. V shed 4 bases and J shed 2 bases, with 8 bases lying between them. The CDR3 coding sequence is TGTGCCAGCAGTTCACAGGTGAACTATGGCTACACCTTC. Translated: CASSSQVNYGYTF.

The V gene is TRBV11-2, the J gene TRBJ2-3; 7 bases are a match to TRBD2. Germline V gene data show CDR1 as SGHAT and CDR2 as FQNNGV. V dropped 0 bases and J dropped 3; count of bases not matched to a gene: 3. The CDR3 sequence is 15 residues long. CDR3 protein: CASSLDWEGTDTQYF. For the CDR3, the DNA is TGTGCCAGCAGCTTAGATTGGGAGGGAACAGATACGCAGTATTTT.

This rearrangement joins TRBV19 to TRBJ2-6; TRBD1 aligns across 7 bases. The V gene end was trimmed by 3 bases and the J gene end by 2 bases; junction bases not matched to a gene: 1. Germline assignment: CDR1 LNHDA and CDR2 SQIVND (reference sequence). There are 15 residues in the CDR3. The CDR3 DNA follows: TGTGCCAGTAGTATGACAGGGACTGGGGCCAACGTCCTGACTTTC. Protein sequence: CASSMTGTGANVLTF.

The chain carries TRBV11-2 and TRBJ2-7, with D perhaps TRBD1 (5 bases). The germline V gene has CDR1 SGHAT and CDR2 FQNNGV. Trimming shortened V by 0 bases and J by 1 base, and 16 bases separated the two germline ends. The CDR3 contains 17 residues. The CDR3 loop is CASSLDSWGLKSYEQYF. In DNA, the CDR3 is TGTGCCAGCAGCTTAGATTCCTGGGGCCTAAAGTCCTACGAGCAGTACTTC. Variable domain in full (rest from reference TRBV11-2 and TRBJ2-7): EAGVAQSPRYKIIEKRQSVAFWCNPISGHATLYWYQQILGQGPKLLIQFQNNGVVDDSQLPKDRFSAERLKGVDSTLKIQPAKLEDSAVYLCASSLDSWGLKSYEQYFGPGTRLTVT.

This clonotype turned up a few times. The rearrangement joins TRBV20-1 to TRBJ2-6; unclear D gene. Germline V gene lookup returns CDR1 DFQATT and CDR2 SNEGSKA (reference sequence). Trimming pared 6 bases from V and 0 bases from J, leaving 12 bases between. This CDR3 is built from 15 residues. The CDR3 nucleotides read TGCAGTGCCAGGATTAGACTCTCTGGGGCCAACGTCCTGACTTTC. This encodes CSARIRLSGANVLTF.

This chain connects TRBV4-1 to TRBJ2-2; 9 nucleotides line up with TRBD2. Germline-derived CDR1 and CDR2 are MGHRA and YSYEKL. This CDR3 is built from 17 residues. Trimming cost V 0 bases and J 4 bases; bases outside gene matches: 6. The DNA for the CDR3 is TGCGCCAGCAGCCAAGACTGGCTAGCGGGGATCACCGGGGAGCTGTTTTTT. Protein sequence: CASSQDWLAGITGELFF.

The chain joins TRBV20-1 to TRBJ1-2; D is ambiguous. The CDR3 has 18 amino acids. Germline values: CDR1 DFQATT, CDR2 SNEGSKA (reference sequence). V shed 6 bases and J shed 0 bases, with 26 bases lying between them. As DNA, the CDR3 is TGCAGTGCCCCTCCCCGGATTGAGCCAGCAGGACCTAACTATGGCTACACCTTC. Its protein product is CSAPPRIEPAGPNYGYTF.

V gene TRBV2 combines with J gene TRBJ2-3; 8 nucleotides agree with TRBD1. The V and J ends lost 11 bases and 2 bases, in that order; junction bases with no gene match: 9. Germline CDR1 SNHLY, CDR2 FYNNEI. This CDR3 comprises 14 residues. CDR3 loop: CAREDRVVTDTQYF. CDR3 sequence (DNA): TGTGCCCGAGAGGACAGGGTTGTCACAGATACGCAGTATTTT.

The chain links TRBV11-2 to TRBJ2-5; 7 bases map to TRBD1. The CDR3 is made up of 15 amino acids. Per germline, CDR1 SGHAT and CDR2 FQNNGV. The V and J ends lost 5 bases and 7 bases, in that order; junction bases with no gene match: 13. The chain's CDR3 is CASSPTGTAWGTQYF. For the CDR3, the DNA is TGTGCCAGCAGCCCGACAGGGACAGCCTGGGGGACCCAGTACTTC.

CDR3 coding DNA: TGCGCCAGCAGCCCCCAGGGAGGGTTGGAACAGCCCCAGCATTTT. Its translation is CASSPQGGLEQPQHF. This rearrangement joins TRBV4-3 to TRBJ1-5, with a tentative D call TRBD1 (5 bases). The germline gives CDR1 LGHNA, CDR2 YSLEER. V lost 4 bases and J lost 7, with 17 bases in between. The length of the CDR3 is 15 residues.

To note about this clonotype: This likely comes from a read error, as the CDR3 has no conserved phenylalanine or tryptophan at its end. The V and J genes are TRBV27 and TRBJ1-2, with 9 bases fitting TRBD1. J gave up 8 bases and V 3 bases, and 10 bases lay outside the gene matches. This CDR3 is built from 15 residues. The germline CDR1 and CDR2 sequences are MNHEY and SMNVEV (reference sequence). CDR3 DNA sequence: TGTGCCAGCAGTTTCGCTACAGGGGGCGTTGCGGGCTACACCTCC. It encodes CASSFATGGVAGYTS.

J is TRBJ1-1 and V is TRBV27; D perhaps matches TRBD1 (6 bases). V was clipped by 2 bases and J by 2 bases, with 15 bases between them. CDR1 MNHEY and CDR2 SMNVEV come from the germline V gene (reference sequence). This CDR3 is built from 16 residues. Here the CDR3 reads CASSLILGGANTEAFF. The DNA for the CDR3 is TGTGCCAGCAGTTTAATCCTCGGGGGGGCCAACACTGAAGCTTTCTTT.

This clonotype was found a few times. The rearrangement links TRBV7-9 to TRBJ1-6; D gene uncertain. Trimming shortened V by 1 base and J by 14 bases, and 15 bases separated the two germline ends. Germline CDR1 SEHNR, CDR2 FQNEAQ (reference sequence). This CDR3 contains 14 residues. The CDR3, as DNA: TGTGCCAGCAGCTTAGGGGCCTCCCCAGGCACCCTCCACTTT. Translated: CASSLGASPGTLHF.

The sample holds a few counts of this clonotype. J is TRBJ1-2 and V is TRBV27; 10 nucleotides agree with TRBD1. The CDR3 runs 13 residues. J was trimmed by 8 bases and V by 3 bases; bases with no gene match: 3. CDR1 is MNHEY and CDR2 is SMNVEV in the germline V gene (reference sequence). CDR3 sequence: CASSFGTGEGYTF. CDR3 nucleotide sequence: TGTGCCAGCAGTTTCGGGACAGGGGAAGGCTACACCTTC.

This clonotype came up a few times. This chain connects TRBV28 to TRBJ2-7, with D possibly being TRBD2 (5 bases). The V and J ends lost 2 bases and 2 bases respectively, with 13 bases between them. The CDR3 spans 15 residues. Germline V gene sequence: CDR1 MDHEN, CDR2 SYDVKM. In nucleotides, the CDR3 is TGTGCCAGCAGTTTAGAGGGATTTAGTCCCTACGAGCAGTACGTC. Residues: CASSLEGFSPYEQYV.

This clonotype was seen a few times. This rearrangement joins TRBV7-3 to TRBJ2-5; D gene ambiguous. CDR1 SGHTA and CDR2 FQGTGA come from the germline V gene. This CDR3 is built from 14 residues. V lost 0 bases, J lost 7 bases, and 12 bases lay in between. The CDR3 spells CASSLTGSKGTQYF. CDR3 DNA sequence: TGTGCCAGCAGCTTAACGGGCAGCAAAGGGACCCAGTACTTC.

J is TRBJ2-5 and V is TRBV3-1; 7 bases map to TRBD2. The J segment lost 2 bases and the V segment lost 1 base, leaving 7 bases of the junction unmatched. This CDR3 is 16 amino acids long. Germline V gives CDR1 LGHDT, CDR2 YNNKEL (reference sequence). The CDR3 protein is CASSQALTSAQETQYF. The CDR3 DNA reads TGTGCCAGCAGCCAAGCCCTAACTAGCGCTCAAGAGACCCAGTACTTC.

This clonotype was counted ten times or more. The rearrangement joins TRBV27 to TRBJ1-2; 10 nucleotides align to TRBD1. CDR1 is MNHEY, CDR2 SMNVEV, per germline (reference sequence). The V and J ends lost 3 bases and 4 bases, in that order; junction bases with no gene match: 2. CDR3 length: 14 amino acids. The DNA for the CDR3 is TGTGCCAGCAGTTTTGGGACAGGGGCCTATGGCTACACCTTC. It is translated as CASSFGTGAYGYTF.

This rearrangement joins TRBV7-8 to TRBJ2-1; TRBD1 matches at 11 bases. The CDR3 spans 17 residues. Germline CDR1 is SGHVS and CDR2 is FQNEAQ. J lost 2 bases, V lost 8 bases, and 11 bases had no gene match. The CDR3 nucleotides are TGTGCCAGCGAAAGGGCCGGACAGGGGGCAACCTACAATGAGCAGTTCTTC. This sequence encodes CASERAGQGATYNEQFF.

The V and J genes are TRBV5-6 and TRBJ2-7; D may be TRBD1 or TRBD2 (5 bases each). V lost 2 bases to trimming and J lost 2 bases, with 11 bases between them. The germline gives CDR1 SGHDT, CDR2 YYEEEE. The CDR3 loop spans 14 amino acids. The CDR3 loop reads CASSFWGPPYEQYF. CDR3 coding DNA: TGTGCCAGCAGCTTTTGGGGACCCCCCTACGAGCAGTACTTC.

The V call is TRBV19, the J call TRBJ2-6; 7 bases are a match to TRBD1. CDR3 length equals 15 residues. Germline CDR1 reads LNHDA; CDR2 reads SQIVND (reference sequence). V trimming: 5 bases; J trimming: 2 bases; junction bases outside the gene matches: 3. CDR3 DNA sequence: TGTGCCAGTAGTGACCAGGGGGCTGGGGCCAACGTCCTGACTTTC. It yields the protein CASSDQGAGANVLTF. Combining the CDR3 with reference TRBV19 and TRBJ2-6 gives the whole variable domain DGGITQSPKYLFRKEGQNVTLSCEQNLNHDAMYWYRQDPGQGLRLIYYSQIVNDFQKGDIAEGYSVSREKKESFPLTVTSAQKNPTAFYLCASSDQGAGANVLTFGAGSRLTVL.

This clonotype was recorded many times. The chain carries TRBV18 and TRBJ1-2; D remains unclear. The CDR3 totals 18 residues. Germline V gene data show CDR1 as KGHSH and CDR2 as LQKENI. Trimming took off 0 bases at V and 4 bases at J, with 21 bases between the two ends. The chain's CDR3 is CASSPPDARQNVLYGYTF. In DNA, the CDR3 is TGTGCCAGCTCACCACCCGACGCTAGGCAGAACGTACTCTATGGCTACACCTTC.

The rearrangement links TRBV5-1 to TRBJ2-1, with 9 nucleotides matching TRBD2. Germline CDR1 reads SGHRS; CDR2 reads YFSETQ. J was trimmed by 8 bases and V by 4 bases; bases with no gene match: 7. CDR3 length: 14 residues. CDR3 nucleotide sequence: TGCGCCAGCAGCCCGGGACTAGCAGATGATGAGCAGTTCTTC. Translated: CASSPGLADDEQFF.